This T cell receptor beta chain was obtained from a study of T cell responses to AZD1222 COVID-19 vaccine. With V trimmed by 5 bases and J by 6 bases, 10 bases remained unmatched. Germline CDR1 and CDR2: SGHAT and FQNNGV. This CDR3 has 15 residues. On this clone itself: Its cognate antigen is unknown.

Regarding the study as a whole: Baseline antibody screening turned up just six seropositive AZD1222 recipients. Regions 160-218 and 743-854 held dominance among vaccine-associated CD4 TCRs, which spanned spike.

TCRdb's table, derived via immunoSEQ multiplex PCR, lists solely in-frame clones and lacks some. The sample gives around 120,000 clones, more than 90% of which show up once; 0.9% to 1.3% is in the top ten. The chain has TRBV11-2 and TRBJ1-1, with 9 bases identical to TRBD1. The receptor was derived from an adult who received the AZD1222 COVID-19 vaccine. Sequencing was performed on peripheral blood, taken 28 days after the second AZD1222 dose. In DNA, the CDR3 is TGTGCCAGCAGCACGATTACCGGGACAGGGTCTGAAGCTTTCTTT. It encodes CASSTITGTGSEAFF.